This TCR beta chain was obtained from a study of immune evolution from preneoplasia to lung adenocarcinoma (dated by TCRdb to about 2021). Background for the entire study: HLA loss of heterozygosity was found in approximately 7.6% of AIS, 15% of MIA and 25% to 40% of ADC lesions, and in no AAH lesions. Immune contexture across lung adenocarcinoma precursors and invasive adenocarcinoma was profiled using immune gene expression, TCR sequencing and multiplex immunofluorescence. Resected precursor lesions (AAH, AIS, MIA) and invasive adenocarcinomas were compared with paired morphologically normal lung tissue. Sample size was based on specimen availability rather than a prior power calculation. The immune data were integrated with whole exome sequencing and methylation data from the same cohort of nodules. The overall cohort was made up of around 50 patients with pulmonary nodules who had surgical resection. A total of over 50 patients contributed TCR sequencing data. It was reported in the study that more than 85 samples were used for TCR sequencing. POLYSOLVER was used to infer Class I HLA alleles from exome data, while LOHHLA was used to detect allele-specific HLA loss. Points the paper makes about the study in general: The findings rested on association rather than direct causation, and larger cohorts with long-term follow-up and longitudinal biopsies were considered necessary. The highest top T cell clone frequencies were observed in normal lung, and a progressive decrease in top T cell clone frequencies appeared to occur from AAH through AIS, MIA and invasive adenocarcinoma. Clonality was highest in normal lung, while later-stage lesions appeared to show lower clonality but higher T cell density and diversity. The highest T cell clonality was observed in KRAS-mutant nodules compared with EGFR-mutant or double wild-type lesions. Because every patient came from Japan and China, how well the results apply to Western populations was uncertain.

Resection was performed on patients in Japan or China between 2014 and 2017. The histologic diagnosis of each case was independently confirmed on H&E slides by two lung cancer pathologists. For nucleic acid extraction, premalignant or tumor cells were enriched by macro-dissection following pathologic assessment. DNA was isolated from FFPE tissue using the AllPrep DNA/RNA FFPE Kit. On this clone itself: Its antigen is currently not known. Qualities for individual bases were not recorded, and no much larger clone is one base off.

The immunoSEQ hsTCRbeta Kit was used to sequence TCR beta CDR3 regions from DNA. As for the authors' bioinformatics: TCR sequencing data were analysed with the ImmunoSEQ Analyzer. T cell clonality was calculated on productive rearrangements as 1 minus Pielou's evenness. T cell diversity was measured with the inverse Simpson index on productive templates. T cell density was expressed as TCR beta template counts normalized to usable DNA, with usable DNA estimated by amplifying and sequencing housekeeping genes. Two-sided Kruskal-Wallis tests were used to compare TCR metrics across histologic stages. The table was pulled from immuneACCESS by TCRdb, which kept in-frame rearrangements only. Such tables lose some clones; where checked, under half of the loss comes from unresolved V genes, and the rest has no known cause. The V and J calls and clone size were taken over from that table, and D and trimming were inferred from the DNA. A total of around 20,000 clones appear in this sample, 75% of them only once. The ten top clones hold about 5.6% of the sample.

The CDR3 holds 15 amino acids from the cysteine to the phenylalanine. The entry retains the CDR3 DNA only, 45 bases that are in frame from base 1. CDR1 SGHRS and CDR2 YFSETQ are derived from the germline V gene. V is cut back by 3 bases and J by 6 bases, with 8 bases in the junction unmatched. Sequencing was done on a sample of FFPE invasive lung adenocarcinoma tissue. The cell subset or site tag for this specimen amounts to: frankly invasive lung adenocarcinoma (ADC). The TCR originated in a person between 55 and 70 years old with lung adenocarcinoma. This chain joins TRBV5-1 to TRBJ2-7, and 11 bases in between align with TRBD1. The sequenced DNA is TGCGCCAGCAGCTCGGGACAGGGGGTTTTCGGCGAGCAGTACTTC. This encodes CASSSGQGVFGEQYF.